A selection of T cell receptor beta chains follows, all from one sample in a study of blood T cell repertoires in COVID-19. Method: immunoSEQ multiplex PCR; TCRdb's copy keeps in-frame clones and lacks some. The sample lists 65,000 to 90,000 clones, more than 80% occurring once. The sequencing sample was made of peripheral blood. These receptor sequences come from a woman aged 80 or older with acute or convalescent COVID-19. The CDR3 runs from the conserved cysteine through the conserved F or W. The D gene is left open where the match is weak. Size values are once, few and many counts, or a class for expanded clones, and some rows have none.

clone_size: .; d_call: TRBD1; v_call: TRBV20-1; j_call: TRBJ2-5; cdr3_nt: TGCAGTGCCGTGACAGGGGAGACCCAGTACTTC; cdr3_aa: CSAVTGETQYF
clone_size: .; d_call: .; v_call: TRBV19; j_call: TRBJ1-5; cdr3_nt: TGTGCCAGTAGTACCCTTCCCCAGCCCCAGCATTTT; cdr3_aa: CASSTLPQPQHF
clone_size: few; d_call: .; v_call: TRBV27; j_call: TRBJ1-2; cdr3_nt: TGTGCCAGCAGTAGTAACAATAACTATGGCTACACCTTC; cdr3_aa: CASSSNNNYGYTF
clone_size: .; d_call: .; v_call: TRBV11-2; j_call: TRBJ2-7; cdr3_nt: TGTGCCAGCAGCCGCGGACAGCTACCTACAGGGGAGCAGTACTTC; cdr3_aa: CASSRGQLPTGEQYF
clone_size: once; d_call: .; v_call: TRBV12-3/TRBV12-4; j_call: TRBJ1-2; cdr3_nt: TGTGCCAGCAGTTTAGCCGCAGGTTATGGCTACACCTTC; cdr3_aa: CASSLAAGYGYTF
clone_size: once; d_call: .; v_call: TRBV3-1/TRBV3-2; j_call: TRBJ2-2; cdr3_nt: TGTGCCAGCAGCTCGATGGGGAGCGAGACCGGGGAGCTGTTTTTT; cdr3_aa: CASSSMGSETGELFF
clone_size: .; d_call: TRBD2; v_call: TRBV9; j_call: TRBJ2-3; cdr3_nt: TGTGCCAGCAGCCCCCCAGGGAGGGGCACAGATACGCAGTATTTT; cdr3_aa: CASSPPGRGTDTQYF
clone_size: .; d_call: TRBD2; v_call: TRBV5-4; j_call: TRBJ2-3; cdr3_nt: TGTGCCAGCAGCGCTGGGACTAGCGGGAGATATACGCAGTATTTT; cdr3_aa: CASSAGTSGRYTQYF
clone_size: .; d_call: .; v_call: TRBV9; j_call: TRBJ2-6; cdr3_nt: TGTGCCAGCAGCCCGGGACACTCCGTGGAGGGGGCCAACGTCCTGACTTTC; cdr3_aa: CASSPGHSVEGANVLTF
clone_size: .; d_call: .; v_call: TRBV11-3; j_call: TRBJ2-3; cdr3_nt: TGTGCCAGTAGCGCTTCAGGGACAGATACGCAGTATTTT; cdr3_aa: CASSASGTDTQYF
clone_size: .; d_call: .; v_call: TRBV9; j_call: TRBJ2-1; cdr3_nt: TGTGCCAGCAGCGTAGGGCCCTACAATGAGCAGTTCTTC; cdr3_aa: CASSVGPYNEQFF
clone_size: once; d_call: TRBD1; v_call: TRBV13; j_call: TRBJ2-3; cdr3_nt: TGTGCCAGCAGCTACGACAGGGGGCGCGGAGATACGCAGTATTTT; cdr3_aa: CASSYDRGRGDTQYF
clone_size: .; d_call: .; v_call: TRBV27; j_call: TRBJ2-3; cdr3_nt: TGTGCCTCCCGGGAGGCAGGGGAAATCCTCACAGATACGCAGTATTTT; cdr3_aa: CASREAGEILTDTQYF
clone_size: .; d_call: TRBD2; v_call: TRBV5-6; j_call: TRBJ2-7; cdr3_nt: TGTGCCAGCAGCTTGGAAATTAGCGGGAGTTACGAGCAGTACTTC; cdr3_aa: CASSLEISGSYEQYF
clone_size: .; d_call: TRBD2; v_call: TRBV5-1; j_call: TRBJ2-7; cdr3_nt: TGCGCCAGCAGCTTGGACGGGCTAGCGGGAAGGGACGAGCAGTACTTC; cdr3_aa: CASSLDGLAGRDEQYF
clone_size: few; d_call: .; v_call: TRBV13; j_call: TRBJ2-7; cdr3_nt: TGTGCCAGCAGCTTAGCAGTTCCCCGATACGAGCAGTACTTC; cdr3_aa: CASSLAVPRYEQYF
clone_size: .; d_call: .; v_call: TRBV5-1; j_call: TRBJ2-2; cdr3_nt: TGCGCCAGCAGCTTCGGACAGAACACCGGGGAGCTGTTTTTT; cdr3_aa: CASSFGQNTGELFF
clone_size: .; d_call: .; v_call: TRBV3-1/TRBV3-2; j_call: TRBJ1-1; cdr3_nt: TGTGCCAGCAGCCAAGACAGGGAGGGCACTGAAGCTTTCTTT; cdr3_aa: CASSQDREGTEAFF
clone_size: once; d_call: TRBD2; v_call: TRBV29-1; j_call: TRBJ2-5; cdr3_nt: TGCAGCGTCGCTACGGGGGGTTGGCGAGAGACCCAGTACTTC; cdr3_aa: CSVATGGWRETQYF
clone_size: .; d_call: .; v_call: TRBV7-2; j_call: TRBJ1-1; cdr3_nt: TGTGCCAGCAGCTGGGGCGCTGAAGCTTTCTTT; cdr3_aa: CASSWGAEAFF
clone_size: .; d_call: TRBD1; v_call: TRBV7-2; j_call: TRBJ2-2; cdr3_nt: TGTGCCAGCAGCTTCCGGACAGGCAACACCGGGGAGCTGTTTTTT; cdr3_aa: CASSFRTGNTGELFF
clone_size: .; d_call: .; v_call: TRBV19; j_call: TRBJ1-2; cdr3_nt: TGTGCCAGTAGTCCCGGACAGAACTATGGCTACACCTTC; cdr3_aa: CASSPGQNYGYTF
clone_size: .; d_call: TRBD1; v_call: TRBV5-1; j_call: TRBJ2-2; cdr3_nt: TGCGCCAGCAGCCAGGACAGGGCCGCGAACACCGGGGAGCTGTTTTTT; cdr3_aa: CASSQDRAANTGELFF
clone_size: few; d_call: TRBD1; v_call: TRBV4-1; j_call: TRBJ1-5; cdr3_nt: TGCGCCAGCAGCCAATCCGGACAGGGCATCCAGCCCCAGCATTTT; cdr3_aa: CASSQSGQGIQPQHF
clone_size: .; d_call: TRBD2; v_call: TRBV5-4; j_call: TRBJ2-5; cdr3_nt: TGTGCCAGCAGCTTGAGGTCTAGCGGGCGCCAAGAGACCCAGTACTTC; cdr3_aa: CASSLRSSGRQETQYF
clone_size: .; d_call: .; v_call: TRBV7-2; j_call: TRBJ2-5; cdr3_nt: TGTGCCAGCAGCTTAAATGGGGCCGCGGAGACCCAGTACTTC; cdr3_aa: CASSLNGAAETQYF
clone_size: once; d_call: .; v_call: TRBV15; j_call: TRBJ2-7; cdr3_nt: TGTGCCACCAGCAGTCCCGAGGCCGCCTACGAGCAGTACTTC; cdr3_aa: CATSSPEAAYEQYF
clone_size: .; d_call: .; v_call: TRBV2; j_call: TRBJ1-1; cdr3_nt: TGTGCCAGCAGTGAACTTATGAACACTGAAGCTTTCTTT; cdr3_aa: CASSELMNTEAFF
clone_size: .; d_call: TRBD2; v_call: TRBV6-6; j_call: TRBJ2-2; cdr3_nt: TGTGCCAGCGGACTAGCGGGAGGGCAAGGCGGGGAGCTGTTTTTT; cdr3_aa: CASGLAGGQGGELFF
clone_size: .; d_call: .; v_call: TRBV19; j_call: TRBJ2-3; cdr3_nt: TGTGCCAGTAGTCGAACTGACATTGGAGATACGCAGTATTTT; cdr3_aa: CASSRTDIGDTQYF
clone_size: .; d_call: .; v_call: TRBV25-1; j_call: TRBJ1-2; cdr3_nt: TGTGCCAGCAGTGGACGCAGGGTCTATGGCTACACCTTC; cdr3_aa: CASSGRRVYGYTF
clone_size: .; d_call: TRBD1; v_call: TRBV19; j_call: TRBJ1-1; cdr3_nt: TGTGCCAGTAGAACTGCAGGGGGCTCTACTGAAGCTTTCTTT; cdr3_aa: CASRTAGGSTEAFF
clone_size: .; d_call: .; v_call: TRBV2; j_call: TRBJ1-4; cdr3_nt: TGTGCCAGCAGTGGAGGATCAATTCGACTTGAAAAACTGTTTTTT; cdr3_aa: CASSGGSIRLEKLFF
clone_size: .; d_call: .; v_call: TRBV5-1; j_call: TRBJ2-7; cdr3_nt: TGCGCCAGCAGCTTGACAGGGTTTGCCTCCTACGAGCAGTACTTC; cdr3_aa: CASSLTGFASYEQYF
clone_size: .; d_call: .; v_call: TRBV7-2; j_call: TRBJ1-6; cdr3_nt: TGTGCCAGCAGCTTAGGACAGGAGCTCCACTTT; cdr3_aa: CASSLGQELHF
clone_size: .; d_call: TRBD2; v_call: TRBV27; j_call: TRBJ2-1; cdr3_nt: TGTGCCAGCAGTTTAGCGGGAGGGATTTACAATGAGCAGTTCTTC; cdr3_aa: CASSLAGGIYNEQFF
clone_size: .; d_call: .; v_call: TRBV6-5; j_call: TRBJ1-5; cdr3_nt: TGTGCCAGCGGGAATAATCGGGGGCAGCCCCAGCATTTT; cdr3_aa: CASGNNRGQPQHF
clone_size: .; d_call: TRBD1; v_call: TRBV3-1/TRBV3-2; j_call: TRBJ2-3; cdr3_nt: TGTGCCAGCAGCCAAGATATGGGACAGGGGTACGGCACAGATACGCAGTATTTT; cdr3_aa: CASSQDMGQGYGTDTQYF
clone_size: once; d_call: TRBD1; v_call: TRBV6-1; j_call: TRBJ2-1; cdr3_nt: TGTGCCAGCAGTGAACAGGGGGCGTCATACAATGAGCAGTTCTTC; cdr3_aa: CASSEQGASYNEQFF
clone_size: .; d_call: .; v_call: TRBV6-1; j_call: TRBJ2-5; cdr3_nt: TGTGCCAGCAGTGAAGACAGGGTCTGGGAGACCCAGTACTTC; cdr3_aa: CASSEDRVWETQYF
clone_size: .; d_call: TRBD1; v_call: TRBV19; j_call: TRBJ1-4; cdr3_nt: TGTGCCAGTAGGGGACAGGGGGAAAAACTGTTTTTT; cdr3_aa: CASRGQGEKLFF
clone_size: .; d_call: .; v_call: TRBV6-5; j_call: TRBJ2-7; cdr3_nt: TGTGCCAGCAGTTACTACGGCGGGACCTACGAGCAGTACTTC; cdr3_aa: CASSYYGGTYEQYF
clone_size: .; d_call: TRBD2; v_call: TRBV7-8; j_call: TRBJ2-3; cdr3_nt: TGTGCCAGCAGCTTCTGGACTAGAGCCGATACGCAGTATTTT; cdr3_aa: CASSFWTRADTQYF
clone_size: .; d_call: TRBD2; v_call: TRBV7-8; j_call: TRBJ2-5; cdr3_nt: TGTGCCAGCAGGACCTCGGGGGGAGAGATAGAGACCCAGTACTTC; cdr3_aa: CASRTSGGEIETQYF
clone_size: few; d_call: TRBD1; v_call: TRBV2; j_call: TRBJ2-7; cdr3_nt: TGTGCCAGCAGACCCGGGACAGGGTCCGAGCAGTACTTC; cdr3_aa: CASRPGTGSEQYF
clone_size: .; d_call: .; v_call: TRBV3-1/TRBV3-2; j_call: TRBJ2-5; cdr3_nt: TGTGCCAGCAGCCGACTAGTGTCCAGCGGAGGGGAGACCCAGTACTTC; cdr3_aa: CASSRLVSSGGETQYF
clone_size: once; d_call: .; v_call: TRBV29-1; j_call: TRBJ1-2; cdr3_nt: TGCAGCGTACAACCCGTTATCTATGGCTACACCTTC; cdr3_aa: CSVQPVIYGYTF